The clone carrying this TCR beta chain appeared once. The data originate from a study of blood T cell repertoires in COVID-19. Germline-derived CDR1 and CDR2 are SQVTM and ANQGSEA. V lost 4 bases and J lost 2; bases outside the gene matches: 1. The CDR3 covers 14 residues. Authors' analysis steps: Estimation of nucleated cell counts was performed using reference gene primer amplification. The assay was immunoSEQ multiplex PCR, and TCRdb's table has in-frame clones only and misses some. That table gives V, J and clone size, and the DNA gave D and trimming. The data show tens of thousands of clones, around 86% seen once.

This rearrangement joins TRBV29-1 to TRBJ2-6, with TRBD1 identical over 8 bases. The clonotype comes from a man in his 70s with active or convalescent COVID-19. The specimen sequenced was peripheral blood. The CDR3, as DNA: TGCAGCGTTGGACAGGGGCCTGGGGCCAACGTCCTGACTTTC. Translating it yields CSVGQGPGANVLTF.